The entry that follows covers one T cell receptor (beta chain) sequence. This entry comes from a study of siplizumab effects on memory and regulatory T cells. Only in-frame clones appear in the TCRdb table, and some are missing; sequencing was by immunoSEQ multiplex PCR. The sample records about 50,000 clones, 95% to 98% being singletons. V was clipped by 0 bases and J by 0 bases; unmatched bases: 9. Germline V gene sequence: CDR1 SGDLS, CDR2 YYNGEE. The CDR3 is 18 amino acids. Sequenced: naive CD4+ T cells sorted from blood. The sequence derives from a human donor in good health. This chain uses TRBV9 with TRBJ2-3; 8 positions match TRBD2. The CDR3 DNA sequence: TGTGCCAGCAGCGTAGATGTCGGCGGGAGGACTAGCACAGATACGCAGTATTTT. Its translation is CASSVDVGGRTSTDTQYF.